These T cell receptor beta chains were read from a single sample in a study of blood T cell repertoires in COVID-19. Repertoires were generated with immunoSEQ multiplex PCR, while TCRdb's copy carries only in-frame clones and drops some. The sample includes around 130,000 clones, about 86% of them seen just once. The sequencing sample was made of PBMCs or T cells enriched from blood (not recorded which). Receptor source: a woman aged 50 to 65 who had recovered from COVID-19. Both conserved end residues are part of each CDR3. A D gene is named only where the DNA matches it firmly. The size of a clone is reported for some rows only, either as once, few or many, or as a class for expanded clones.

V gene,D gene,J gene,clone size,CDR3 protein,CDR3 DNA
TRBV11-2,TRBD2,TRBJ2-5,once,CASRRLAGGPGEGTQYF,TGTGCCAGCAGGAGACTAGCGGGGGGACCCGGTGAAGGGACCCAGTACTTC
TRBV11-3,-,TRBJ2-7,-,CASSLELQTGEQYF,TGTGCCAGCAGCTTAGAACTTCAGACTGGCGAGCAGTACTTC
TRBV4-1,-,TRBJ2-3,-,CASSQEDPGLTDTQYF,TGCGCCAGCAGCCAAGAGGACCCAGGGCTCACAGATACGCAGTATTTT
TRBV5-6,-,TRBJ1-6,once,CASSSVRDIGSPLHF,TGTGCCAGCAGCTCAGTCCGGGACATTGGCTCACCCCTCCACTTT
TRBV5-1,TRBD2,TRBJ2-5,-,CASSSSGGSETQYF,TGCGCCAGCAGCTCAAGCGGGGGTAGTGAGACCCAGTACTTC
TRBV15,-,TRBJ2-7,once,CATSRSSGRGYEQYF,TGTGCCACCAGCAGATCCTCCGGAAGGGGCTACGAGCAGTACTTC
TRBV19,TRBD1,TRBJ1-5,few,CASSPTGGNQPQHF,TGTGCCAGTAGTCCAACAGGGGGCAATCAGCCCCAGCATTTT
TRBV15,TRBD1,TRBJ1-2,-,CATSRERGQSYGYTF,TGTGCCACCAGCAGAGAAAGGGGGCAGAGCTATGGCTACACCTTC
TRBV18,-,TRBJ2-1,-,CASSPPIQRTYNEQFF,TGTGCCAGCTCACCACCCATCCAGCGGACCTACAATGAGCAGTTCTTC
TRBV7-2,-,TRBJ2-5,-,CASSPWGGGETQYF,TGTGCCAGCAGCCCTTGGGGGGGCGGGGAGACCCAGTACTTC
TRBV9,TRBD1,TRBJ1-2,-,CASSATPTGAYGYTF,TGTGCCAGCAGCGCCACCCCGACAGGGGCCTATGGCTACACCTTC
TRBV18,TRBD1,TRBJ1-2,-,CASSPDPQGASGYTF,TGTGCCAGCTCACCAGACCCTCAGGGGGCTAGTGGCTACACCTTC
TRBV11-2,-,TRBJ1-2,-,CASSLVSRNYGYTF,TGTGCCAGCAGCTTAGTTTCGAGGAACTATGGCTACACCTTC
TRBV6-2/TRBV6-3,-,TRBJ2-7,-,CASSYGLGSEQYF,TGTGCCAGCAGTTACGGTCTAGGTTCCGAGCAGTACTTC
TRBV19,TRBD1,TRBJ1-1,-,CASTRGRNTEAFF,TGTGCCAGTACAAGGGGGCGGAACACTGAAGCTTTCTTT
TRBV4-1,-,TRBJ1-6,-,CASSQDYPGGEVNSPLHF,TGCGCCAGCAGCCAAGATTATCCGGGGGGCGAAGTTAATTCACCCCTCCACTTT
TRBV3-1/TRBV3-2,-,TRBJ1-3,-,CASSQRTVSGNTIYF,TGTGCCAGCAGCCAGAGGACAGTCTCTGGAAACACCATATATTTT
TRBV10-2,TRBD1,TRBJ1-5,-,CASSPRTGGNQPQHF,TGCGCCAGCAGCCCTCGGACAGGAGGCAATCAGCCCCAGCATTTT
TRBV5-4,-,TRBJ1-2,-,CASSLFQGSGYGYTF,TGTGCCAGCAGCTTGTTTCAGGGATCCGGCTATGGCTACACCTTC
TRBV4-1,-,TRBJ1-6,-,CASSQEERRINSPLHF,TGCGCCAGCAGCCAAGAGGAGAGGCGGATTAATTCACCCCTCCACTTT
TRBV27,TRBD1,TRBJ1-1,few,CASSFSDRGKAFF,TGTGCCAGCAGTTTCTCCGACAGGGGTAAAGCTTTCTTT
TRBV12-5,-,TRBJ2-3,-,CASGPFTDTQYF,TGTGCTAGTGGTCCTTTCACAGATACGCAGTATTTT
TRBV5-1,TRBD2,TRBJ2-1,-,CASSPGLAGRYNEQFF,TGCGCCAGCAGCCCGGGACTAGCGGGTCGGTACAATGAGCAGTTCTTC
TRBV2,-,TRBJ2-5,once,CASSEGRGSSPRYF,TGTGCCAGCAGTGAGGGGCGCGGCAGCTCCCCTCGGTACTTC
TRBV18,-,TRBJ1-4,-,CASSPPVLAVRANEKLFF,TGTGCCAGCTCACCACCGGTCCTCGCAGTCAGGGCTAATGAAAAACTGTTTTTT
TRBV11-3,-,TRBJ1-1,-,CASSSIDRNTEAFF,TGTGCCAGCAGCTCCATCGACAGGAACACTGAAGCTTTCTTT
TRBV4-2,TRBD2,TRBJ2-2,few,CASSQELAGGGGELFF,TGTGCCAGCAGCCAAGAACTAGCGGGGGGCGGCGGGGAGCTGTTTTTT
TRBV11-2,TRBD1,TRBJ1-5,-,CASSPTGGYNQPQHF,TGTGCCAGCAGCCCGACAGGGGGGTACAATCAGCCCCAGCATTTT
TRBV5-6,-,TRBJ1-2,-,CASSTNFGYTF,TGTGCCAGCAGCACAAATTTTGGCTACACCTTC
TRBV10-1,-,TRBJ2-7,-,CASSDNSYEQYF,TGCGCCAGCAGTGACAACTCCTACGAGCAGTACTTC
TRBV6-2/TRBV6-3,TRBD1,TRBJ2-2,-,CASSPDQGAVGTGELFF,TGTGCCAGCAGTCCAGATCAGGGGGCTGTGGGGACCGGGGAGCTGTTTTTT
TRBV4-1,-,TRBJ2-7,few,CASSRPTLGAYEQYF,TGCGCCAGCAGCCGACCCACCCTCGGGGCCTACGAGCAGTACTTC
TRBV7-2,-,TRBJ1-1,-,CASSLIPPPYSGDTEAFF,TGTGCCAGCAGCTTAATCCCCCCCCCATACTCGGGGGACACTGAAGCTTTCTTT
TRBV7-9,TRBD1,TRBJ2-7,-,CASGWTGGYEQYF,TGTGCCAGCGGGTGGACAGGGGGCTACGAGCAGTACTTC
TRBV6-2/TRBV6-3,-,TRBJ1-1,once,CASSYSGGIPSTEAFF,TGTGCCAGCAGTTACTCGGGGGGGATCCCGTCCACTGAAGCTTTCTTT
TRBV30,-,TRBJ1-1,few,CARRVLNTEAFF,TGTGCCAGGCGGGTGTTGAACACTGAAGCTTTCTTT
TRBV19,-,TRBJ1-1,-,CASSSGGDTEAFF,TGTGCCAGTAGTTCCGGAGGGGACACTGAAGCTTTCTTT
TRBV9,-,TRBJ2-7,-,CASSDQGFEQYF,TGTGCCAGCAGCGATCAGGGTTTCGAGCAGTACTTC
TRBV18,TRBD2,TRBJ2-1,-,CASSTGTSASNEQFF,TGTGCCAGCTCAACTGGGACTAGCGCTTCAAATGAGCAGTTCTTC
TRBV7-9,-,TRBJ1-6,-,CASSFGRKDSPLHF,TGTGCCAGCAGCTTTGGCAGGAAGGATTCACCCCTCCACTTT
TRBV6-5,TRBD2,TRBJ2-3,-,CATRSGGGTDTQYF,TGTGCCACCCGGAGCGGGGGGGGCACAGATACGCAGTATTTT
TRBV11-3,TRBD1,TRBJ1-2,-,CASSYRTGNGYTF,TGTGCCAGCAGCTACCGGACAGGGAATGGCTACACCTTC
TRBV14,-,TRBJ2-7,-,CASSPGGNSYEQYF,TGTGCCAGCAGCCCTGGGGGGAACTCCTACGAGCAGTACTTC
TRBV4-3,TRBD2,TRBJ2-7,-,CASSQGGPSYEQYF,TGCGCCAGCAGCCAGGGAGGGCCCTCCTACGAGCAGTACTTC
TRBV18,TRBD1,TRBJ2-6,-,CASSVQGLPSGANVLTF,TGTGCCAGCTCAGTACAGGGGTTACCCTCTGGGGCCAACGTCCTGACTTTC
TRBV4-1,-,TRBJ2-1,-,CASSQGFTAPGNEQFF,TGCGCCAGCAGCCAAGGATTCACCGCCCCAGGAAATGAGCAGTTCTTC
TRBV7-2,-,TRBJ1-3,-,CASSPPRGASSGNTIYF,TGTGCCAGCAGCCCCCCGCGGGGAGCCTCCTCTGGAAACACCATATATTTT
TRBV11-2,TRBD1,TRBJ2-2,few,CASSVLQGAPGELFF,TGTGCCAGCAGCGTACTACAGGGGGCGCCCGGGGAGCTGTTTTTT
TRBV30,-,TRBJ1-2,-,CAWSVGAGGYTF,TGTGCCTGGAGTGTAGGGGCAGGAGGCTACACCTTC
TRBV6-2/TRBV6-3,-,TRBJ2-2,-,CASSRRPWGAGELFF,TGTGCCAGCAGCAGACGCCCTTGGGGAGCCGGGGAGCTGTTTTTT
TRBV28,TRBD2,TRBJ2-3,-,CASGDSGGGTDTQYF,TGTGCCAGCGGGGATAGCGGGGGGGGCACAGATACGCAGTATTTT
TRBV11-2,-,TRBJ2-5,-,CASSFLSVPGTQYF,TGTGCCAGCAGCTTTTTGTCGGTACCAGGGACCCAGTACTTC
TRBV27,-,TRBJ1-2,-,CASSLTQGSSGYTF,TGTGCCAGCAGTTTAACCCAGGGTTCATCGGGCTACACCTTC
TRBV10-3,-,TRBJ1-2,-,CATATGANYGYTF,TGTGCCACTGCAACGGGGGCTAACTATGGCTACACCTTC
TRBV7-2,-,TRBJ2-3,-,CASSLLGRRPGKEDTQYF,TGTGCCAGCAGCTTATTGGGGCGAAGGCCAGGGAAAGAAGATACGCAGTATTTT
TRBV5-1,-,TRBJ1-2,-,CASSRLEGANYGYTF,TGCGCCAGCAGCCGATTGGAGGGAGCTAACTATGGCTACACCTTC
TRBV10-3,TRBD1,TRBJ1-5,few,CAISGQGDQPQHF,TGTGCCATCAGTGGACAGGGGGATCAGCCCCAGCATTTT
TRBV4-1,-,TRBJ2-7,-,CASSRGSSYEQYF,TGCGCCAGCAGCAGGGGAAGCTCCTACGAGCAGTACTTC
TRBV11-2,-,TRBJ1-1,once,CASSLAGRYEAFF,TGTGCCAGCAGCTTGGCGGGAAGATACGAAGCTTTCTTT
TRBV15,-,TRBJ2-3,-,CATSRVRQTTDTQYF,TGTGCCACCAGCAGAGTCCGACAGACCACAGATACGCAGTATTTT